This T cell receptor (beta chain) was identified during a study of blood T cell repertoires in COVID-19 (TCRdb year 2020). Study-level background: The collaborator samples originated in the United States, Italy and Spain and spanned the acute and convalescent phases of COVID-19. Where HLA class I and class II types were available, the types were taken from metadata supplied by the sample provider, not from assay-based typing. A de-identified subject ID, COVID-19 status, age in years and sex were almost always included in the sample metadata. Samples came from the ongoing ImmuneRACE study (first 160 participants) plus 1,254 subjects from 6 global collaborators. The dataset comprised deeply sampled blood TCRbeta repertoires from subjects exposed to, actively infected with, or recovered from COVID-19. The material from the prospective study consisted of cDNA or gDNA derived from T cells, B-cell-depleted T cells, or PBMCs. The repertoires were made available in a free public database intended to serve as a resource for research on the immune response to SARS-CoV-2. Broader findings and caveats from the paper: The quantity of clinical and demographic metadata differed by source and by participant and was supplied without curation.

Collaborating institutions collected whole blood in K2EDTA tubes following their own protocols. For TCRbeta analysis, collaborators shipped samples in one of three forms: frozen whole blood, isolated PBMCs, or DNA extracted from either of those sample types. TCRbeta CDR3 regions were amplified from genomic DNA using the immunoSEQ Assay, a bias-controlled multiplex PCR. The authors processed their data as follows. The number of nucleated cells in each sample was estimated by amplification of reference gene primers within the assay. To quantify the absolute abundance of each unique TCRbeta CDR3 rearrangement, sequence reads were collapsed and filtered. For each sample, productive Simpson clonality was calculated as the square root of Simpson's diversity index over productive rearrangements. TCRdb took this table from immuneACCESS and kept in-frame rearrangements with V and J called. Such tables lack part of the clones; where checked against another copy, unresolved V genes explain under half of the gap, and the rest is unexplained. V and J calls and clone size come straight from that table; D and trimming were deduced from the DNA. This sample is represented by roughly 110,000 clones; around four fifths of them were singletons. The top ten clonotypes cover roughly 4% of the sample.

The CDR1 and CDR2 encoded by the germline V gene are SNHLY and FYNNEI. Its CDR3 holds 14 amino acids, cysteine through phenylalanine. The read is trimmed to its CDR3 DNA, 42 bases read in frame from base 1. Here V drops 5 bases and J drops 6 bases, and the junction holds 9 bases not matched to any gene. On this clone: No antigen is known for it. Base qualities are not at hand, and no much larger clone is one base apart.

The receptor was isolated from a man aged 65 to 85 with acute or convalescent COVID-19. The rearrangement combines TRBV2 with TRBJ1-2, with 7 junctional bases fitting TRBD1. The sample consisted of peripheral blood. In nucleotides, the sequence is TGTGCCAGCAGTCTTCGAGGGACAGCTAATGGCTACACCTTC. It is translated as CASSLRGTANGYTF.